This T cell receptor beta chain stems from a study of T cell repertoires in aging, cancer and after chemotherapy. Germline CDR1 reads MNHEY; CDR2 reads SVGEGT. V was trimmed by 5 bases and J by 4 bases, leaving 15 bases between them. The CDR3 loop spans 15 amino acids. Peripheral blood genomic DNA, not sorted cells or RNA, was the template. This clonotype rates as medium-sized. The antigen remains undetermined. General observations from the study: In each cancer cohort, median generation probability increased across chemotherapy, suggesting thymic output rebounded. Healthy donors lost TCR diversity with age mainly through richness, cancer patients through richness and evenness. Untreated cancer patients had significantly lower blood TCR diversity than age-matched healthy donors.

Multiplex touch-down PCR with TRB-A/B primers amplified rearranged V-D-J TRB sequences. TCRdb recomputed calls from the multiplex PCR reads with MiXCR, one row per CDR3 protein. The sample lists about 6,100 distinct CDR3 sequences, roughly a third seen once, with approximately 30% in the top ten. The receptor's source is a human donor with a blood cancer. The sequenced sample was blood. The V gene is TRBV6-2 or TRBV6-3, the J gene TRBJ2-1; D is perhaps TRBD2 (5 bases). Here the CDR3 reads CASSAERYPYNEQFF. The CDR3, as DNA: TGTGCCAGCAGTGCAGAGCGGTACCCGTACAATGAGCAGTTCTTC.